This TCR beta chain comes out of a study of T cell responses to AZD1222 COVID-19 vaccine. Regarding the study as a whole: The peak T cell response came first, and repertoires were sampled only after it. Unmutated regions of variants are reportedly targeted by nearly half of spike-specific TCRs.

Germline V CDR1 and CDR2: SGHTS, YDEGEE. V lost 2 bases, J lost 7 bases, and 5 bases stayed unmatched. This CDR3 has 14 residues. Measured with immunoSEQ multiplex PCR; TCRdb has only the in-frame clones, and not every one. The repertoire holds 150,000 to 180,000 clones, with 88% as singletons. As for this clone: What it recognizes is unknown.

The sample in question was peripheral blood, obtained on day 0 of AZD1222 vaccination. The clonotype comes from an adult in good health. The V and J genes are TRBV5-8 and TRBJ2-1; the match to TRBD1 covers 8 bases. CDR3: CASSLGQGANEQFF. CDR3 in DNA: TGTGCCAGCAGCTTAGGACAGGGCGCTAATGAGCAGTTCTTC.